This is a list of T cell receptor beta chains from one sample in a study of blood T cell repertoires in COVID-19. The protocol was immunoSEQ multiplex PCR, while the TCRdb copy is restricted to in-frame clones and leaves out a portion. The table shows about 110,000 clones, with approximately 67% occurring only once. Specimen: peripheral blood. The receptors shown here come from an older woman with acute or convalescent COVID-19. Each CDR3 is given with its conserved first and last residue. D genes are given only for firm matches. Some rows mark clone size as missing; the rest say once, few, many or name a class of expanded clone.

D	V	J	size	CDR3	DNA
NA	TRBV7-2	TRBJ1-6	once	CASSLAAGSYNSPLHF	TGTGCCAGCAGCTTAGCTGCAGGGTCCTATAATTCACCCCTCCACTTT
NA	TRBV5-1	TRBJ1-3	NA	CASSLTQGGGNTIYF	TGCGCCAGCAGCTTGACCCAGGGTGGTGGAAACACCATATATTTT
TRBD1	TRBV28	TRBJ1-2	once	CASVRGIYGYTF	TGTGCCAGCGTCAGGGGGATCTATGGCTACACCTTC
NA	TRBV27	TRBJ1-6	NA	CASSFTGYGSPLHF	TGTGCCAGCAGTTTTACAGGGTATGGTTCACCCCTCCACTTT
TRBD1	TRBV5-4	TRBJ1-1	NA	CASSRQGNTEAFF	TGTGCCAGCAGCCGACAGGGTAACACTGAAGCTTTCTTT
NA	TRBV7-2	TRBJ1-2	few	CASSYFLQATNYGYTF	TGTGCCAGCAGCTATTTTTTACAGGCGACTAACTATGGCTACACCTTC
NA	TRBV28	TRBJ1-5	NA	CASSLLAAQPQHF	TGTGCCAGCAGTTTACTAGCAGCCCAGCCCCAGCATTTT
NA	TRBV5-1	TRBJ1-6	NA	CASSTHSDNSPLHF	TGCGCCAGCAGTACCCACAGTGATAATTCACCCCTCCACTTT
NA	TRBV3-1/TRBV3-2	TRBJ1-2	NA	CASSQGIRDGYTF	TGTGCCAGCAGCCAAGGGATACGGGATGGCTACACCTTC
TRBD1	TRBV2	TRBJ2-7	NA	CASSEETGRGEQYF	TGTGCCAGCAGTGAAGAGACAGGGCGAGGCGAGCAGTACTTC
TRBD1	TRBV7-6	TRBJ2-2	NA	CASSPRDRDRVNTGELFF	TGTGCCAGCAGCCCGAGGGACCGGGACAGGGTAAACACCGGGGAGCTGTTTTTT
TRBD1	TRBV11-2	TRBJ1-2	NA	CASSRDRAAGGYTF	TGTGCCAGCAGCAGAGACAGGGCGGCGGGTGGCTACACCTTC
NA	TRBV3-1/TRBV3-2	TRBJ2-2	NA	CASSQDVATGELFF	TGTGCCAGCAGCCAAGATGTCGCGACCGGGGAGCTGTTTTTT
TRBD1	TRBV2	TRBJ2-3	NA	CASRAQGAATDTQYF	TGTGCCAGCAGGGCCCAGGGGGCGGCTACAGATACGCAGTATTTT